This TCR beta chain was captured by sequencing in a study of breast tumors, draining lymph nodes, adjacent tissues. Study results and limitations: Tumors had less TCR diversity than lymph nodes, more than nontumor tissue. Luminal-like breast cancer showed significantly greater tumor-nontumor repertoire similarity than basal-like breast cancer did. The lymph node origin of tumor T cells was framed as consistent with a hypothesis, not demonstrated.

A remark on this clonotype: Its antigen is unknown.

The CDR3 loop spans 14 amino acids. The germline V and J ends were trimmed by 7 bases and 0 bases, with 10 bases remaining between them. In TCRdb, the multiplex PCR reads were re-called with MiXCR into one record per CDR3 protein. The table lists nearly 110,000 distinct CDR3 sequences, 30% of them singletons. Axillary draining lymph nodes of breast cancer patients supplied the node samples. The origin of this receptor is a female donor with breast cancer. Some clones in this sample may be carry-over from other donors' samples. Sequences were obtained from axillary lymph node tissue. The chain employs TRBV12-3 or TRBV12-4 and TRBJ1-3, with a possible D match to TRBD1 (5 bases). CDR3 sequence reads: CASTPGFSGNTIYF. The CDR3 DNA sequence: TGTGCCAGCACCCCAGGGTTCTCTGGAAACACCATATATTTT.